This TCR beta chain was sequenced for a study of early T cells in non-severe SARS-CoV-2 infection. Trimming took off 5 bases at V and 7 bases at J, with 15 bases between the two ends. The CDR3 has 14 residues. CDR1 and CDR2 from the germline V gene are KGHSH and LQKENI. This clonotype has a count of ten or more. TCRdb processed the 5' RACE reads anew with MiXCR; each CDR3 protein has one entry. Among around 86,000 distinct CDR3 sequences listed, roughly 15% were seen once. This sequence was found in an adult who was a healthcare worker with PCR-confirmed SARS-CoV-2 infection or an uninfected control (not recorded which). Input material: whole blood. The chain is built from TRBV18 and TRBJ2-1, with D uncertain. As DNA, the CDR3 is TGTGCCAGCTCAATACGGTCCCTCACGAATGAGCAGTTCTTC. It encodes CASSIRSLTNEQFF.